The T cell receptor beta chain under discussion was sequenced for a study of cytomegalovirus exposure and HLA in healthy donors. Use of 60 Vbeta and 13 Jbeta primers characterized the PCR. Generated by immunoSEQ multiplex PCR, the TCRdb table keeps only in-frame clones and is missing some. The sample carries roughly 180,000 clones, roughly 75% recorded once. Likely unrecorded immune exposures existed in these nominally healthy donors. V was shortened by 4 bases and J by 4 bases, with 10 bases between the two germline ends. The CDR3 loop spans 13 amino acids. Germline V gene data show CDR1 as MNHEY and CDR2 as SVGAGI. For this clone: Its matching antigen is unknown.

Whole-study results and caveats: The authors listed 150 to 200 TCR beta chains as cytomegalovirus-associated. Trimming of TCR beta V- and J-genes showed a link, identified in a later analysis, to a missense DCLRE1C variant. Reports credit the classifier with highly specific, highly sensitive diagnosis of cytomegalovirus status.

The V gene is TRBV6-5, the J gene TRBJ1-2; tentatively, D is TRBD1 (6 bases). The source material was PBMCs. The origin of this receptor is a female donor in good health and CMV-seronegative. The CDR3 sequence: CASSFRGGYGYTF. In DNA form, the CDR3 reads TGTGCCAGCAGTTTCAGGGGCGGCTATGGCTACACCTTC.